The 24 T cell receptor beta chains presented below share a single source sample, sequenced in a study of T cell clonotyping in hematopoietic cell transplantation. TCRdb's copy holds only in-frame clones and misses some; the assay was immunoSEQ multiplex PCR. This repertoire shows some 11,000 clones, under 50% found once; its top ten account for around 9.9%. The source material was peripheral blood mononuclear cells. The receptors were gathered from a man between 45 and 60 years old in good health. Some clones in this sample may be carry-over from other donors' samples.

This clone was found a few times. The chain couples TRBV5-4 to TRBJ2-2, with TRBD1 identical over 7 bases. With V trimmed by 7 bases and J by 0 bases, 3 bases remained unmatched. This CDR3 is built from 14 residues. Looked up from germline, CDR1 is SGHNT and CDR2 is YYREEE (reference sequence). CDR3 amino acids: CASETGTNTGELFF. CDR3 bases: TGTGCCAGCGAGACAGGGACGAACACCGGGGAGCTGTTTTTT.

This clone showed up just a few times. V is TRBV29-1 and J is TRBJ2-7; either TRBD1 or TRBD2 may fit D (5 bases each). Germline V CDR1 and CDR2: SQVTM, ANQGSEA. V lost 5 bases and J lost 7, with 12 bases in between. This CDR3 is 11 amino acids long. DNA for the CDR3: TGCAGCGTTACTAGGGGCTGGGAGCAGTACTTC. This gives the protein CSVTRGWEQYF.

The rearrangement links TRBV20-1 to TRBJ1-1; D gene unclear. Germline CDR1 is DFQATT and CDR2 is SNEGSKA (reference sequence). Trimming left V 3 bases short and J 8 bases short, with 10 bases between. CDR3 length: 11 amino acids. The CDR3 protein is CSARRVLEAFF. CDR3 sequence (DNA): TGCAGTGCTAGGCGGGTGTTGGAAGCTTTCTTT.

The chain recombines TRBV30 with TRBJ2-7; possible D gene TRBD2, 6 bases. V lost 7 bases and J 0 bases, leaving 10 bases between the germline ends. The CDR3 consists of 12 residues. Germline CDR1 reads GTSNPN; CDR2 reads SVGIG (reference sequence). This CDR3 is CASAGSSYEQYF. In DNA form, the CDR3 reads TGTGCCTCGGCGGGAAGCTCCTACGAGCAGTACTTC.

In this sample, this clone turned up a few times. The chain joins TRBV25-1 to TRBJ2-7, with 7 bases that match TRBD1. V lost 6 bases, J lost 5 bases, and 7 bases stayed unmatched. Per the germline V gene, CDR1 is MGHDK and CDR2 is SYGVNS. This CDR3 has 13 residues. This CDR3 is CASSPQGFDEQYF. DNA of the CDR3: TGTGCCAGCAGCCCACAGGGGTTCGACGAGCAGTACTTC.

The chain links TRBV6-5 to TRBJ1-4, with 8 nucleotides matching TRBD1. Per germline, CDR1 MNHEY and CDR2 SVGAGI. Trimming took 5 bases from V and 7 from J; bases not matched to a gene: 9. This CDR3 has 15 residues. The chain's CDR3 is CASSPQGARGEKLFF. CDR3 nucleotide sequence: TGTGCCAGCAGTCCCCAGGGGGCGCGTGGTGAAAAACTGTTTTTT.

This clone was recorded a few times. This chain connects TRBV28 to TRBJ2-5; D is uncertain. The CDR3 runs to 14 residues. Trimming cost V 4 bases and J 5 bases, with 14 bases left between them. Germline CDR1 and CDR2: MDHEN and SYDVKM. The CDR3 nucleotides are TGTGCCAGCAGTTCTCTGTTTGTAGGGGAGACCCAGTACTTC. Its protein is CASSSLFVGETQYF.

In this sample, this clone turned up a few times. This chain uses TRBV19 with TRBJ1-1, with TRBD1 identical over 11 bases. With 8 bases clipped from V and 4 bases from J, the junction kept 3 bases outside the gene matches. CDR3 size: 13 residues. CDR1 and CDR2 (germline): LNHDA, SQIVND (reference sequence). For the CDR3, the DNA is TGTGCCAGTTCCGGGACAGGGGGCACTGAAGCTTTCTTT. Translated, it gives CASSGTGGTEAFF.

J is TRBJ1-2 and V is TRBV19; TRBD1 agrees at 7 bases. Germline assignment: CDR1 LNHDA and CDR2 SQIVND (reference sequence). Trimming cost V 9 bases and J 5 bases; bases outside gene matches: 6. The CDR3 sequence is 12 residues long. CDR3 sequence (DNA): TGTGCCAGCGATCTACAGGGGTATGGCTACACCTTC. This encodes CASDLQGYGYTF.

This clone was observed a handful of times. The chain uses TRBV25-1 and TRBJ1-3, with D possibly matching TRBD1 (6 bases). CDR3 length: 14 amino acids. Germline V lookup: CDR1 MGHDK, CDR2 SYGVNS. Between the trimmed V and J ends, which lost 6 bases and 4 bases, there was a span of 13 bases. The CDR3: CASRDYREGNTIYF. In DNA form, the CDR3 reads TGTGCCAGCAGAGATTACAGGGAAGGAAACACCATATATTTT.

In this sample, this clone turned up a few times. CDR3: CSVDLAGSPYEQYF. CDR3 bases: TGCAGCGTTGATTTGGCAGGGAGCCCCTACGAGCAGTACTTC. The chain joins TRBV29-1 to TRBJ2-7; TRBD1 or TRBD2 may be the D gene (5 bases each). With 3 bases removed from V and 2 bases from J, the gap between germline ends came to 14 bases. Germline lookup yields CDR1 SQVTM and CDR2 ANQGSEA. This CDR3 contains 14 residues.

This chain uses TRBV5-1 with TRBJ1-2; D is perhaps TRBD1 (6 bases). The germline CDR1 and CDR2 sequences are SGHRS and YFSETQ. V lost 4 bases, J lost 2 bases, and 9 bases lay in between. The CDR3 is made up of 13 amino acids. CDR3 sequence: CASSAQGNYGYTF. CDR3 coding DNA: TGCGCCAGCAGCGCACAGGGAAACTATGGCTACACCTTC.

The rearrangement joins TRBV4-3 to TRBJ2-7; 8 nucleotides align to TRBD1. The V gene end was trimmed by 4 bases and the J gene end by 2 bases; junction bases not matched to a gene: 10. The CDR3 extends over 16 amino acids. Germline V gene sequence: CDR1 LGHNA, CDR2 YSLEER. CDR3: CASSLSIGTGPYEQYF. The CDR3 DNA is TGCGCCAGCAGCCTCTCCATTGGGACAGGACCCTACGAGCAGTACTTC.

V gene TRBV30 combines with J gene TRBJ1-4, with 8 positions matching TRBD1. Germline loops: CDR1 GTSNPN, CDR2 SVGIG (reference sequence). Germline trimming cut 2 bases from V and 10 bases from J; bases unmatched to any gene: 15. This CDR3 spans 16 amino acids. CDR3 coding DNA: TGTGCCTGGAGTCTCCCGGGGACAGGCGCGAAATCAAAACTGTTTTTT. Translating it yields CAWSLPGTGAKSKLFF.

The rearrangement uses TRBV19 and TRBJ1-1; TRBD1 agrees at 7 bases. CDR3 length: 14 amino acids. V dropped 6 bases and J dropped 6; count of bases not matched to a gene: 10. Germline CDR1 and CDR2: LNHDA and SQIVND (reference sequence). As DNA, the CDR3 is TGTGCCAGTAGCCTATCGACAGGGAGGGCTGAAGCTTTCTTT. It translates to CASSLSTGRAEAFF.

By frequency in the sample, this clone is medium-sized. The chain joins TRBV30 to TRBJ1-1, with D hard to call. Germline V gene lookup returns CDR1 GTSNPN and CDR2 SVGIG (reference sequence). The CDR3 covers 13 residues. Trimming removed 5 bases from V and 2 bases from J, with 12 bases in between. The CDR3 nucleotides read TGTGCCTGGTCCCTTAGCCCAAACACTGAAGCTTTCTTT. This codes for CAWSLSPNTEAFF.

V usage is TRBV30 and J usage is TRBJ2-3; D is uncertain. Germline V lookup: CDR1 GTSNPN, CDR2 SVGIG (reference sequence). There are 15 residues in the CDR3. The V end was cut by 4 bases, the J end by 6 bases, with 20 bases between. The CDR3 protein is CAWMGKATPWDTQYF. In nucleotides, the CDR3 is TGTGCCTGGATGGGCAAGGCCACTCCTTGGGATACGCAGTATTTT.

This chain uses TRBV19 with TRBJ1-1; maybe TRBD1 (5 bases). Trimming removed 10 bases from V and 10 bases from J, with 16 bases in between. CDR3 size: 11 residues. Germline V CDR1 and CDR2: LNHDA, SQIVND (reference sequence). DNA for the CDR3: TGTGCCACCCTCGGGGGAATCGTAGCTTTCTTT. The encoded protein is CATLGGIVAFF.

The V and J genes are TRBV30 and TRBJ1-1; tentatively, D is TRBD1 (5 bases). The germline V gene encodes CDR1 GTSNPN and CDR2 SVGIG (reference sequence). CDR3 size: 15 residues. V lost 4 bases, J lost 11 bases, and 26 bases lay in between. Here the CDR3 reads CAWTHPRGGWRPAFF. The CDR3 DNA sequence: TGTGCCTGGACTCACCCACGTGGGGGATGGAGACCGGCTTTCTTT.

The CDR3 nucleotides are TGTGCCAGCAGCTCACCTCATAGCTATTTGTTCTACAATGAGCAGTTCTTC. It yields the protein CASSSPHSYLFYNEQFF. The V gene is TRBV5-6, the J gene TRBJ2-1; D is unresolved. The CDR3 extends over 17 amino acids. The V end was cut by 3 bases, the J end by 3 bases, with 19 bases between. From germline, CDR1 is SGHDT and CDR2 YYEEEE. Full variable domain (missing parts from reference TRBV5-6 and TRBJ2-1): DAGVTQSPTHLIKTRGQQVTLRCSPKSGHDTVSWYQQALGQGPQFIFQYYEEEERQRGNFPDRFSGHQFPNYSSELNVNALLLGDSALYLCASSSPHSYLFYNEQFFGPGTRLTVL.

The chain has TRBV7-2 and TRBJ2-1; D gene unclear. Germline loops: CDR1 SGHTA, CDR2 FQGNSA. This CDR3 has 12 residues. V shed 6 bases and J shed 6 bases, with 9 bases lying between them. CDR3 residues: CASSRDGNEQFF. The DNA for the CDR3 is TGTGCCAGCAGTCGTGACGGCAATGAGCAGTTCTTC.

The chain recombines TRBV5-1 with TRBJ2-7; the match to TRBD2 covers 9 bases. CDR1 SGHRS and CDR2 YFSETQ come from the germline V gene. The V segment lost 6 bases and the J segment 6 bases; nucleotides outside the gene matches: 7. CDR3 length: 13 amino acids. In DNA, the CDR3 is TGCGCCAGCAATGCGGGAGGGCTGGCCGAGCAGTACTTC. Translation gives CASNAGGLAEQYF.

The CDR3 sequence is CASSHGQLYEQYF. The DNA of the CDR3 is TGTGCCAGCAGTCACGGACAGCTTTACGAGCAGTACTTC. The chain has TRBV27 and TRBJ2-7, with a possible D match to TRBD1 (6 bases). Trimming cost V 5 bases and J 4 bases, with 12 bases left between them. Per the germline V gene, CDR1 is MNHEY and CDR2 is SMNVEV (reference sequence). This CDR3 contains 13 residues.

The chain couples TRBV29-1 to TRBJ2-2; D may be TRBD1 (5 bases). CDR3 length: 13 amino acids. The V and J ends lost 3 bases and 3 bases respectively, with 8 bases between them. Germline CDR1 SQVTM, CDR2 ANQGSEA. CDR3 loop: CSVDQGYTGELFF. DNA of the CDR3: TGCAGCGTTGACCAGGGTTACACCGGGGAGCTGTTTTTT.